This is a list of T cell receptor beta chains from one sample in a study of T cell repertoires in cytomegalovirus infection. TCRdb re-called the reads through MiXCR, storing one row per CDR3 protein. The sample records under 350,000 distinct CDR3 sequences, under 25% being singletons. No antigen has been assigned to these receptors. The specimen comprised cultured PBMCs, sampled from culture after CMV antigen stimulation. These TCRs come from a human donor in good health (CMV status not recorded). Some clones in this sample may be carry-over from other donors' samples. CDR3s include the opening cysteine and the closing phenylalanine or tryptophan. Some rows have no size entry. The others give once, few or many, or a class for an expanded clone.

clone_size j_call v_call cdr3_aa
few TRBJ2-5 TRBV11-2 CASSRGQGGTQETQYF
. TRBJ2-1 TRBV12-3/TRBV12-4 CASSLGRGRASGSPDEQFF
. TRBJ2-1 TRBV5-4 CASRFSSANEQFF
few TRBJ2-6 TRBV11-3 CASSLLSSGANVLTF
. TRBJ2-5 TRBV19 CASSVTGSLGSPAQYF
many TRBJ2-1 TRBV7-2 CASSLGDYLSSYNEQFF
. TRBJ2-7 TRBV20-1 CSAISGHSYEQYF
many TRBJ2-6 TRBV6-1 CASSRGDRDSGANVLTF
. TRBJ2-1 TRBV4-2 CASSQPTGTSDEQFF
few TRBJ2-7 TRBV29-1 CSVDGLGGYEQYF
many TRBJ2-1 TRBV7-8 CASSLSGGAYNEQFF
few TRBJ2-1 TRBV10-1 CASSESDGTSGRDEQFF
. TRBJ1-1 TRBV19 CASSIIGNTEAFF
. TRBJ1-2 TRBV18 CANSPQEYYGYTF
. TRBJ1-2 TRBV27 CASTQLGYREGGYTF
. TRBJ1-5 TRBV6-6 CASSYSRPRDSNQPQHF
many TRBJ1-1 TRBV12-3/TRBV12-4 CASSKPEEAAFF
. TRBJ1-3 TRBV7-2 CASSSSGVGAGNTIYF
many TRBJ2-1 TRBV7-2 CASSLIGGSGGNEQFF